This is a list of T cell receptor beta chains from one sample in a study of memory CD4+ T cells and cytomegalovirus serostatus. Here immunoSEQ multiplex PCR was the method, and the copy in TCRdb shows in-frame clones only, minus some. This table holds 50,000 or so clones, approximately 81% found once. The sample was memory CD4+ T cells from blood. These receptor sequences come from an adult in good health and CMV-seropositive. Both conserved end residues are part of each CDR3. A D gene is named only where the DNA matches it firmly. Size tells how often a clone was seen (once, few, many) or the class of an expanded clone, and some rows leave it out.

cdr3_length | d_call | clone_size | j_call | v_call | cdr3_aa | cdr3_nt
14 | . | . | TRBJ1-1 | TRBV4-1 | CASSQPVEGFEAFF | TGCGCCAGCAGCCAGCCGGTGGAGGGCTTTGAAGCTTTCTTT
13 | . | . | TRBJ1-1 | TRBV19 | CASSSSRGSVAFF | TGTGCCAGTAGTTCTAGTAGGGGCTCCGTCGCTTTCTTT
16 | TRBD2 | . | TRBJ2-7 | TRBV11-1 | CASSHRLAGRAYEQYF | TGTGCCAGCAGCCATCGACTAGCGGGGAGGGCCTACGAGCAGTACTTC
17 | TRBD1 | . | TRBJ1-2 | TRBV10-3 | CAISPTGTGADNYGYTF | TGTGCCATCAGCCCAACCGGGACAGGGGCGGATAACTATGGCTACACCTTC
14 | . | . | TRBJ1-2 | TRBV7-9 | CASSLGQHNYGYTF | TGTGCCAGCAGCTTAGGTCAGCATAACTATGGCTACACCTTC
14 | . | . | TRBJ2-7 | TRBV15 | CATSRDYGINEQYF | TGTGCCACCAGCAGAGATTATGGTATCAACGAGCAGTACTTC
13 | . | few | TRBJ2-1 | TRBV5-1 | CASSFSTDNEQFF | TGCGCCAGCAGCTTTAGTACGGACAATGAGCAGTTCTTC
14 | . | . | TRBJ1-1 | TRBV7-2 | CASSLLPGVTEAFF | TGTGCCAGCAGCTTACTCCCCGGGGTCACTGAAGCTTTTTTT
14 | . | few | TRBJ1-3 | TRBV11-2 | CASSQQGGGNTIYF | TGTGCCAGCAGCCAACAGGGAGGGGGAAACACCATATATTTT
16 | TRBD1 | . | TRBJ1-6 | TRBV5-1 | CASSGQGWSGNSPLHF | TGCGCCAGCAGCGGACAGGGGTGGTCGGGAAATTCACCCCTCCACTTT
14 | . | . | TRBJ1-6 | TRBV5-1 | CASSAGQLNSPLHF | TGCGCCAGCAGTGCCGGACAGCTAAATTCACCCCTCCACTTT
13 | . | . | TRBJ2-1 | TRBV4-2 | CASRRTLINEQFF | TGTGCCAGCAGACGGACCTTAATCAATGAGCAGTTCTTC
16 | . | . | TRBJ2-1 | TRBV7-9 | CASSGKGGASYNEQFF | TGTGCCAGCAGCGGAAAAGGGGGGGCTTCCTACAATGAGCAGTTCTTC
16 | TRBD1 | . | TRBJ2-7 | TRBV11-2 | CASSPINRGRGYEQYF | TGTGCCAGCAGCCCCATCAACAGGGGGCGAGGCTACGAGCAGTACTTC
10 | . | . | TRBJ2-5 | TRBV6-6 | CASGEETQYF | TGTGCCAGCGGGGAAGAGACCCAGTACTTC
13 | . | . | TRBJ2-1 | TRBV6-5 | CASSPYAGNEQFF | TGTGCCAGCAGCCCCTACGCAGGAAATGAGCAGTTCTTC
14 | . | . | TRBJ2-7 | TRBV2 | CASSENVSSYEQYF | TGTGCCAGCAGTGAAAATGTCAGCTCCTACGAGCAGTACTTC
13 | . | once | TRBJ2-1 | TRBV27 | CASSLGAYNEQFF | TGTGCCAGCAGTTTGGGAGCGTACAATGAGCAGTTCTTC
13 | TRBD1 | few | TRBJ2-7 | TRBV7-2 | CASSAGQDHEQYF | TGTGCCAGCAGCGCGGGACAGGACCACGAGCAGTACTTC
15 | . | . | TRBJ1-2 | TRBV18 | CASSPGRDHNYGYTF | TGTGCCAGCTCACCAGGCAGGGACCATAACTATGGCTACACCTTC
12 | . | . | TRBJ2-6 | TRBV6-1 | CASRTGANVLTF | TGTGCCAGCAGGACTGGGGCCAACGTCCTGACTTTC
14 | . | . | TRBJ1-4 | TRBV5-1 | CASSLTAGAEKLFF | TGCGCCAGCAGCTTGACGGCAGGGGCTGAAAAACTGTTTTTT
14 | . | . | TRBJ2-7 | TRBV6-1 | CASRTPGAAYEQYF | TGTGCCAGCAGAACCCCGGGGGCCGCCTACGAGCAGTACTTC
13 | . | . | TRBJ1-6 | TRBV7-3 | CASSLSWDSPLHF | TGTGCCAGCAGCTTGTCCTGGGATTCACCCCTCCACTTT
14 | TRBD1 | . | TRBJ2-7 | TRBV28 | CASSSRQGVYEQYF | TGTGCCAGCAGTTCTAGACAGGGGGTCTACGAGCAGTACTTC
15 | . | . | TRBJ1-1 | TRBV19 | CASAEPGTPNTEAFF | TGTGCCAGTGCAGAGCCAGGGACACCGAACACTGAAGCTTTCTTT
14 | . | . | TRBJ1-1 | TRBV7-2 | CASSLEIGDTEAFF | TGTGCCAGCAGCTTAGAGATTGGGGACACTGAAGCTTTCTTT
13 | . | . | TRBJ2-2 | TRBV7-2 | CASSSPGSGELFF | TGTGCCAGCAGCTCCCCGGGCTCCGGGGAGCTGTTTTTT
17 | TRBD1 | once | TRBJ1-2 | TRBV7-2 | CASSIRTGGDANYGYTF | TGTGCCAGCAGCATTCGGACAGGGGGCGATGCTAACTATGGCTACACCTTC
17 | . | . | TRBJ1-1 | TRBV19 | CASSISRGEGLNTEAFF | TGTGCCAGTAGTATTTCCCGTGGGGAGGGCTTGAACACTGAAGCTTTCTTT
15 | . | . | TRBJ1-2 | TRBV5-1 | CASSLVGARNYGYTF | TGCGCCAGCAGCTTGGTGGGGGCGCGCAACTATGGCTACACCTTC
20 | TRBD1 | . | TRBJ2-2 | TRBV10-3 | CAISETPPGQGATNTGELFF | TGTGCCATCAGTGAGACGCCTCCGGGACAGGGGGCGACGAACACCGGGGAGCTGTTTTTT
16 | . | . | TRBJ1-3 | TRBV21-1 | CASSSRDRGSGNTIYF | TGTGCCAGCAGCTCCCGTGACAGGGGCTCTGGAAACACCATATATTTT
14 | . | . | TRBJ1-6 | TRBV10-3 | CAISEIQGRSPLHF | TGTGCCATCAGTGAGATACAGGGCCGGTCACCCCTCCACTTT
17 | . | . | TRBJ2-5 | TRBV4-1 | CASSQDRGNRVVSGQYF | TGCGCCAGCAGCCAAGATAGGGGGAACAGGGTGGTCTCGGGGCAGTACTTC
14 | . | . | TRBJ1-6 | TRBV4-2 | CASSQAGENSPLHF | TGTGCCAGCAGCCAAGCGGGGGAAAATTCACCCCTCCACTTT
15 | . | . | TRBJ2-3 | TRBV2 | CASSERLADSDTQYF | TGTGCCAGCAGTGAAAGATTAGCGGACTCAGATACGCAGTATTTT
17 | TRBD2 | once | TRBJ2-7 | TRBV19 | CASSISASGVISYEQYF | TGTGCCAGTAGTATTTCGGCTAGCGGGGTGATCTCCTACGAGCAGTACTTC
15 | . | . | TRBJ1-2 | TRBV9 | CASSVDTSGVAGYTF | TGTGCCAGCAGCGTAGACACCTCAGGGGTGGCTGGCTACACCTTC
19 | . | few | TRBJ2-7 | TRBV7-2 | CASSLGGLDFPRVSYEQYF | TGTGCCAGCAGCTTAGGGGGGTTGGACTTCCCCCGGGTTTCCTACGAGCAGTACTTC
14 | . | . | TRBJ1-2 | TRBV5-1 | CASSLEAGALGYTF | TGCGCCAGCAGCTTGGAAGCAGGGGCATTGGGCTACACCTTC
11 | . | . | TRBJ2-1 | TRBV2 | CASSVAYEQFF | TGTGCCAGCAGTGTAGCCTATGAGCAGTTCTTC
14 | . | . | TRBJ1-1 | TRBV27 | CASRKAGVNTEAFF | TGTGCCAGCAGAAAAGCGGGGGTGAACACTGAAGCTTTCTTT
13 | . | . | TRBJ1-3 | TRBV4-1 | CASSQDPGDTIYF | TGCGCCAGCAGCCAAGACCCTGGGGACACCATATATTTT
15 | . | . | TRBJ1-4 | TRBV4-2 | CASSPTPGESEKLFF | TGTGCCAGCAGCCCGACCCCAGGGGAAAGCGAAAAACTGTTTTTT
15 | . | . | TRBJ1-1 | TRBV5-1 | CASSRSEGISTEAFF | TGCGCCAGCAGCCGCTCGGAGGGGATCAGCACTGAAGCTTTCTTT